The clone carrying this T cell receptor beta chain has ten or more counts. Preparation of the TCRbeta library involved a method that used unique molecular identifiers. Using its own MiXCR run on the PCR reads, TCRdb lists one record per CDR3 protein. The sample shows 120,000 to 150,000 distinct CDR3 sequences, 8.5% to 10% of them seen only once. This specimen comes from a study of T-cell reconstitution after alpha-beta-depleted transplantation in children. Deletions cut 5 bases from V and 0 bases from J, with 15 bases between. Germline V CDR1 and CDR2: SGHVS, FNYEAQ. This CDR3 is 16 amino acids long. The chain joins TRBV7-6 to TRBJ2-3; D remains unclear. Sequences were derived from PBMCs, mostly from graft donor cells, sampled 180 days after TCRalphabeta/CD19-depleted stem cell transplant. The clonotype originates from a female patient aged 2-15 years who had a stem cell transplant for congenital amegakaryocytic thrombocytopenia, so the T cells may come from the graft donor. The CDR3 loop is CASSPVNGQSTDTQYF. As DNA, the CDR3 is TGTGCCAGCAGCCCAGTAAACGGGCAAAGCACAGATACGCAGTATTTT.